This T cell receptor (beta chain) was documented in a study of CD8 T cells in Susac syndrome. The germline V gene has CDR1 MDHEN and CDR2 SYDVKM. The CDR3 runs 15 residues. V trimming: 3 bases; J trimming: 4 bases; junction bases outside the gene matches: 7. Random hexamers served to reverse transcribe roughly 0.5 to 1 ug RNA. Amplification of TCR beta CDR3 was carried out by immunoSEQ multiplex PCR, which covered 54 Vbeta and 13 Jbeta segments. Each CDR3 protein is one row after TCRdb ran MiXCR on the immunoSEQ multiplex PCR reads. This sample has about 180,000 distinct CDR3 sequences; 90% to 95% occur once, and the top ten carry 0.099%. From blood CD8+ and CD4+ T cells, the TCR beta chain was sequenced. This clonotype was seen once.

The sequenced material came from CD4+ T cells from PBMCs. This chain links TRBV28 with TRBJ2-7, with TRBD1 identical over 9 bases. This sequence originates from a human donor with Susac syndrome. The CDR3, as DNA: TGTGCCAGCAGTTTTCCGGACAGGGGTCGTTACGAGCAGTACTTC. This codes for CASSFPDRGRYEQYF.